These 28 T cell receptor beta chains were sequenced from one sample in a study of OX40 agonist ivuxolimab in advanced cancers. Here immunoSEQ multiplex PCR was the method, and the copy in TCRdb shows in-frame clones only, minus some. The sample includes under 80,000 clones, around 84% of them seen just once. Sequencing was performed on CD4+ or CD8+ T cells sorted from blood, taken in a trial of the OX40 agonist ivuxolimab. These receptor sequences come from an adult with an advanced solid tumor such as melanoma, head and neck, liver or kidney cancer.

The chain couples TRBV5-1 to TRBJ2-7; 10 bases are shared with TRBD1. The CDR3 spans 15 residues. Per germline, CDR1 SGHRS and CDR2 YFSETQ. The ends lost 4 bases at V and 2 bases at J; junction bases unmatched: 6. CDR3 residues: CASSRGTGAAYEQYF. The CDR3 nucleotides read TGCGCCAGCAGCAGAGGGACAGGGGCCGCCTACGAGCAGTACTTC.

The gene calls are TRBV4-2 and TRBJ1-2; TRBD1 aligns across 8 bases. CDR1 is LGHNA, CDR2 YNFKEQ, per germline. The CDR3 is 16 residues long. The trim removed 0 bases at V and 4 bases at J, leaving 7 bases unmatched. CDR3: CASSQDRGRGPYGYTF. DNA of the CDR3: TGTGCCAGCAGCCAAGATCGGGGCAGGGGGCCCTATGGCTACACCTTC.

This clone was recorded a few times. V gene TRBV14 combines with J gene TRBJ2-1; the D gene is possibly TRBD2 (6 bases). There are 14 residues in the CDR3. Germline loops: CDR1 SGHDN, CDR2 FVKESK. V lost 1 base, J lost 9 bases, and 13 bases lay in between. The CDR3 bases are TGTGCCAGCAGCCAAGTATATGGGGGGAGTGAGCAGTTCTTC. This encodes CASSQVYGGSEQFF. Complete variable domain (other parts from reference TRBV14 and TRBJ2-1): EAGVTQFPSHSVIEKGQTVTLRCDPISGHDNLYWYRRVMGKEIKFLLHFVKESKQDESGMPNNRFLAERTGGTYSTLKVQPAELEDSGVYFCASSQVYGGSEQFFGPGTRLTVL.

The chain is built from TRBV12-5 and TRBJ2-5; D ambiguous. CDR3 length: 12 amino acids. The V gene's germline CDR1 is LGHNT and CDR2 FRNRAP. The V end lost 6 bases, the J end lost 5 bases, and 10 bases lay between the germline ends. CDR3 DNA: TGTGCTAGTGGGCCGGACCGGGAGACCCAGTACTTC. Its translation is CASGPDRETQYF.

J is TRBJ2-2 and V is TRBV30; the D gene is possibly TRBD1 (5 bases). CDR1 is GTSNPN and CDR2 is SVGIG in the germline V gene (reference sequence). The CDR3 consists of 14 residues. Trimming stripped 5 bases from V and 1 base from J, with 11 bases between. The CDR3 reads CAWGHWLNTGELFF. CDR3 nucleotides: TGTGCCTGGGGACATTGGTTGAACACCGGGGAGCTGTTTTTT.

The genes are TRBV19 and TRBJ1-1, with no clear D. CDR1 LNHDA and CDR2 SQIVND come from the germline V gene (reference sequence). The CDR3 is made up of 14 amino acids. The V and J ends lost 1 base and 2 bases respectively, with 8 bases between them. The CDR3 sequence is CASSIVGINTEAFF. The CDR3 bases are TGTGCCAGTAGTATAGTGGGGATAAACACTGAAGCTTTCTTT.

The chain links TRBV5-4 to TRBJ1-1; D gene unclear. CDR1 and CDR2 from the germline V gene are SGHNT and YYREEE (reference sequence). There are 14 residues in the CDR3. V lost 1 base and J lost 1, with 8 bases in between. The CDR3 region is CASSLREQNTEAFF. The DNA of the CDR3 is TGTGCCAGCAGCTTGAGGGAACAGAACACTGAAGCTTTCTTT.

This clone was observed a handful of times. This chain joins TRBV6-5 and TRBJ1-2, with 7 nucleotides matching TRBD1. J was trimmed by 9 bases and V by 5 bases; bases with no gene match: 3. The CDR3 sequence is 11 residues long. Germline values: CDR1 MNHEY, CDR2 SVGAGI. Written as DNA, the CDR3 is TGTGCCAGCAGTGCAGGGGGGAGCTACACCTTC. Protein: CASSAGGSYTF.

This chain connects TRBV7-8 to TRBJ1-1, with D perhaps matching TRBD1 (5 bases). Looked up from germline, CDR1 is SGHVS and CDR2 is FQNEAQ. This CDR3 has 15 residues. V was pared by 1 base and J by 5 bases, with 14 bases between. CDR3 in amino acids: CASSLVSQVQTEAFF. The CDR3 DNA reads TGTGCCAGCAGCTTAGTGTCACAGGTTCAGACTGAAGCTTTCTTT.

The CDR3 region is CSVEPRGHNEQFF. The CDR3 DNA reads TGCAGCGTTGAACCCAGGGGTCACAATGAGCAGTTCTTC. This chain joins TRBV29-1 and TRBJ2-1, with D tentatively TRBD1 (6 bases). Trimming cost V 2 bases and J 5 bases, with 10 bases left between them. Germline V lookup: CDR1 SQVTM, CDR2 ANQGSEA. CDR3 length: 13 amino acids.

The genes are TRBV5-4 and TRBJ2-3, with a possible D match to TRBD2 (5 bases). The V end was cut by 3 bases, the J end by 6 bases, with 11 bases between. The CDR3 totals 13 residues. The germline V gene has CDR1 SGHNT and CDR2 YYREEE (reference sequence). The CDR3 DNA reads TGTGCCAGCAGCTCAACTAGAACTGATACGCAGTATTTT. Translating gives CASSSTRTDTQYF.

The chain employs TRBV7-2 and TRBJ2-1; 8 nucleotides agree with TRBD2. J gave up 8 bases and V 2 bases, and 8 bases lay outside the gene matches. CDR3 length: 15 amino acids. CDR1 is SGHTA and CDR2 is FQGNSA in the germline V gene. In DNA, the CDR3 is TGTGCCAGCAGCTTAAGAATCGGGGGGGAGTATGAGCAGTTCTTC. Translation gives CASSLRIGGEYEQFF.

The rearrangement links TRBV18 to TRBJ2-7, with 7 bases matching TRBD2. V dropped 1 base and J dropped 9; count of bases not matched to a gene: 6. The CDR3 has 13 residues. CDR1 is KGHSH, CDR2 LQKENI, per germline. CDR3 sequence reads: CASSPLSGEGQYF. The CDR3 DNA follows: TGTGCCAGCTCACCACTATCGGGGGAGGGGCAGTACTTC.

CDR3 nucleotide sequence: TGTGCCAGCAGTCTGGGACACGCAACGGATACGCAGTATTTT. Amino acid sequence: CASSLGHATDTQYF. The chain couples TRBV27 to TRBJ2-3; D possibly corresponds to TRBD1 (6 bases). CDR1 is MNHEY and CDR2 is SMNVEV in the germline V gene (reference sequence). Trimming pared 5 bases from V and 6 bases from J, leaving 15 bases between. The CDR3 has 14 residues.

The chain is built from TRBV30 and TRBJ2-6; no firm D call. The CDR3 consists of 14 residues. V lost 6 bases and J 0 bases, leaving 9 bases between the germline ends. Germline V lookup: CDR1 GTSNPN, CDR2 SVGIG (reference sequence). CDR3 sequence (DNA): TGTGCCTGCAAAGTTCCCTCTGGGGCCAACGTCCTGACTTTC. Protein product: CACKVPSGANVLTF.

The chain has TRBV7-8 and TRBJ2-5; D remains unclear. This CDR3 contains 14 residues. Deletions cut 3 bases from V and 1 base from J, with 9 bases between. The germline CDR1 and CDR2 sequences are SGHVS and FQNEAQ. The CDR3 region is CASSFRAIQETQYF. As DNA, the CDR3 is TGTGCCAGCAGCTTTAGGGCCATCCAAGAGACCCAGTACTTC.

As DNA, the CDR3 is TGTGCCAGCACCACAGGTCGGGATCAGGGCGGTGGCTACACCTTC. It is translated as CASTTGRDQGGGYTF. The rearrangement joins TRBV11-2 to TRBJ1-2, with D possibly TRBD1 on 5 matching bases. In germline, CDR1 is SGHAT, CDR2 FQNNGV. There are 15 residues in the CDR3. V shed 7 bases and J shed 7 bases, with 22 bases lying between them. The whole variable domain, filled in from reference TRBV11-2 and TRBJ1-2, reads EAGVAQSPRYKIIEKRQSVAFWCNPISGHATLYWYQQILGQGPKLLIQFQNNGVVDDSQLPKDRFSAERLKGVDSTLKIQPAKLEDSAVYLCASTTGRDQGGGYTFGSGTRLTVV.

The rearrangement uses TRBV30 and TRBJ2-7; D is possibly TRBD1 (5 bases). The V end was cut by 3 bases, the J end by 3 bases, with 6 bases between. The germline gives CDR1 GTSNPN, CDR2 SVGIG (reference sequence). The CDR3 runs 11 residues. The CDR3 protein is CAWSDSYEQYF. In nucleotides, the CDR3 is TGTGCCTGGAGCGACAGCTACGAGCAGTACTTC.

The genes are TRBV5-1 and TRBJ1-2, with 8 bases aligning to TRBD1. J was trimmed by 11 bases and V by 4 bases; bases with no gene match: 4. This CDR3 region has 11 residues. Per the germline V gene, CDR1 is SGHRS and CDR2 is YFSETQ. The CDR3 DNA is TGCGCCAGCAGCACCGGACAGGGATACACCTTC. Translated: CASSTGQGYTF.

V gene TRBV7-8 combines with J gene TRBJ2-1; D is unclear. This CDR3 comprises 14 residues. Germline CDR1 is SGHVS and CDR2 is FQNEAQ. Trimming shortened V by 5 bases and J by 6 bases, and 14 bases separated the two germline ends. The DNA of the CDR3 is TGTGCCAGCAGCCCCCTTCAAGCTCGCAATGAGCAGTTCTTC. This translates into CASSPLQARNEQFF.

The chain is built from TRBV5-1 and TRBJ2-3, with 9 positions matching TRBD1. The CDR3 runs to 15 residues. Looked up from germline, CDR1 is SGHRS and CDR2 is YFSETQ. The V and J ends lost 0 bases and 6 bases, in that order; junction bases with no gene match: 5. CDR3 amino acids: CASSLDRGLGDTQYF. The CDR3, as DNA: TGCGCCAGCAGCTTGGACAGGGGGCTAGGTGATACGCAGTATTTT.

In this sample, this clone turned up a few times. The V and J genes are TRBV11-2 and TRBJ2-5, with D unclear. The V end lost 5 bases, the J end lost 7 bases, and 14 bases lay between the germline ends. CDR3 length: 13 residues. Germline V gene sequence: CDR1 SGHAT, CDR2 FQNNGV. CDR3 nucleotide sequence: TGTGCCAGCAGCAAAAGTCCCTCTGGGACCCAGTACTTC. It translates to CASSKSPSGTQYF.

The gene calls are TRBV7-8 and TRBJ2-7; D is possibly TRBD1 (6 bases). Per the germline V gene, CDR1 is SGHVS and CDR2 is FQNEAQ. V lost 5 bases and J lost 6, with 11 bases in between. This CDR3 is 12 amino acids long. The CDR3 is CASSLGHSEQYF. DNA for the CDR3: TGTGCCAGCAGCCTGGGACATTCCGAGCAGTACTTC.

This chain uses TRBV10-3 with TRBJ2-1, with 14 nucleotides matching TRBD2. Looked up from germline, CDR1 is ENHRY and CDR2 is SYGVKD. Trimming removed 2 bases from V and 10 bases from J; junction bases left unmatched: 7. The CDR3 spans 16 residues. Here the CDR3 DNA reads TGTGCCATCAGTGAGGGGGGACTAGCGGGAGTGGAGGAGCAGTTCTTC. It translates to CAISEGGLAGVEEQFF.

Notes on this clone: Sequence at one end of the junction differs from germline and may be a read error. This chain connects TRBV7-3 to TRBJ2-1, with D perhaps TRBD2 (5 bases). CDR3 length: 12 amino acids. CDR1 is SGHTA and CDR2 is FQGTGA in the germline V gene. The CDR3 protein is CASSLGGWAPVF. The DNA of the CDR3 is TGTGCCAGCAGCCTCGGCGGGTGGGCCCCCGTCTTC.

The rearrangement uses TRBV7-8 and TRBJ2-1; maybe TRBD1 (6 bases). CDR3 length equals 13 residues. Trimming pared 5 bases from V and 8 bases from J, leaving 13 bases between. Germline values: CDR1 SGHVS, CDR2 FQNEAQ. CDR3 DNA: TGTGCCAGCAGCCCGCCTGCAGGGGATGAGCAGTTCTTC. Its translation is CASSPPAGDEQFF.

The CDR3 coding sequence is TGTGCCAGCAAGAACAGGGCTTCCGGGGCTTTCTTT. Translation gives CASKNRASGAFF. The V gene is TRBV6-5, the J gene TRBJ1-1; tentatively, D is TRBD1 (6 bases). The V end lost 7 bases, the J end lost 11 bases, and 17 bases lay between the germline ends. This CDR3 contains 12 residues. Germline lookup yields CDR1 MNHEY and CDR2 SVGAGI.

On this clone itself: Relative to the germline gene, one junction end is altered; a read error may explain this. The chain recombines TRBV13 with TRBJ1-1; perhaps TRBD1 as D (6 bases). The CDR3 sequence is 16 residues long. Germline V gene lookup returns CDR1 PRHDT and CDR2 FYEKMQ (reference sequence). CDR3 nucleotides: TGTGCCAGCAGCTTGACCACTGGGAGGGGGAACGCTGAAGCTTTCTTT. As protein: CASSLTTGRGNAEAFF.